This TCR beta chain was captured by sequencing in a study of T cell changes during pregnancy in multiple sclerosis. The assay was immunoSEQ multiplex PCR, and TCRdb's table has in-frame clones only and misses some. The table shows over 90,000 clones, with roughly nine tenths occurring only once. Germline values: CDR1 LNHDA, CDR2 SQIVND (reference sequence). V shed 3 bases and J 10 bases; nucleotides not matched to a gene: 6. The CDR3 extends over 13 amino acids. In this sample, this clone turned up once. This sample comprised peripheral blood, obtained after pregnancy. The V call is TRBV19, the J call TRBJ2-1, with 7 positions matching TRBD2. This TCR came from a female donor with multiple sclerosis, enrolled in a pregnancy study. This CDR3 reads CASSMGRANEQFF. CDR3 DNA: TGTGCCAGTAGTATGGGGAGGGCGAACGAGCAGTTCTTC.